Listed here are 16 T cell receptor beta chains from one sample, sequenced in a study of blood T cell repertoires in COVID-19. Data came from immunoSEQ multiplex PCR; TCRdb stores just in-frame clones and leaves some out. The table includes about 140,000 clones, roughly 84% detected once. Sequences were obtained from PBMCs or T cells enriched from blood (not recorded which). All receptors come from a man aged 35 to 55 with acute COVID-19.

V is TRBV9 and J is TRBJ2-1, with D perhaps TRBD2 (6 bases). V shed 4 bases and J shed 4 bases, with 12 bases lying between them. The CDR3 covers 14 residues. Per the germline V gene, CDR1 is SGDLS and CDR2 is YYNGEE. The DNA for the CDR3 is TGTGCCAGCAGCACCGGGACTCCTTACAATGAGCAGTTCTTC. This translates into CASSTGTPYNEQFF.

A word on this clone: One end of the junction does not line up with germline, which may come from a read error. The chain is built from TRBV3-1 (or the pseudogene TRBV3-2) and TRBJ2-1, with 7 positions matching TRBD1. CDR1 LGHDT and CDR2 YNNKEL come from the germline V gene (reference sequence). The length of the CDR3 is 14 residues. In DNA form, the CDR3 reads TGTGCCAGCAGCCAAGATATAGGGGGCGCGGCCAGTATCTTC. Encoded protein: CASSQDIGGAASIF.

The table lists this clone with a few counts. V is TRBV3-1 (or the pseudogene TRBV3-2) and J is TRBJ1-2, with 7 bases lining up with TRBD1. Germline V lookup: CDR1 LGHDT, CDR2 YNNKEL (reference sequence). V was pared by 0 bases and J by 4 bases, with 17 bases of the junction left unmatched. The CDR3 is 19 residues long. The CDR3 protein is CASSQEYSWLQGGGYGYTF. The CDR3 DNA reads as TGTGCCAGCAGCCAAGAATATTCGTGGCTGCAGGGGGGCGGCTATGGCTACACCTTC.

V and J are TRBV4-3 and TRBJ2-7, with TRBD2 identical over 7 bases. After removal of 1 base from V and 4 bases from J, the junction contained 4 bases not matched to a gene. CDR3 length: 14 amino acids. Germline CDR1 is LGHNA and CDR2 is YSLEER. The DNA of the CDR3 is TGCGCCAGCAGCCAAGGGGCGGGAGAATACGAGCAGTACTTC. Residues: CASSQGAGEYEQYF.

This rearrangement joins TRBV3-1 (or the pseudogene TRBV3-2) to TRBJ1-2, with D possibly matching TRBD1 (5 bases). The CDR3 extends over 17 amino acids. V lost 0 bases and J lost 8, with 22 bases in between. The germline V gene has CDR1 LGHDT and CDR2 YNNKEL (reference sequence). The CDR3 is CASSQEALGEGIGGYTF. The CDR3 coding sequence is TGTGCCAGCAGCCAAGAGGCCTTAGGGGAGGGAATTGGCGGCTACACCTTC.

This clone showed up just a few times. The gene calls are TRBV6-2 or TRBV6-3 and TRBJ2-1, with 7 bases identical to TRBD1. Losses at the gene ends were 6 bases for V and 10 bases for J; bases not matched to a gene: 15. Germline V gene lookup returns CDR1 MNHEY and CDR2 SVGEGT. The CDR3 runs to 15 residues. CDR3 DNA: TGTGCCAGCAGCCCGGAAGTACAGGGGATAGGCGAGCAGTTCTTC. This encodes CASSPEVQGIGEQFF.

V usage is TRBV19 and J usage is TRBJ2-7; 9 bases are a match to TRBD2. The CDR3 spans 13 residues. Germline V gene lookup returns CDR1 LNHDA and CDR2 SQIVND (reference sequence). V lost 2 bases to trimming and J lost 4 bases; unmatched junction nucleotides: 0. The CDR3 DNA follows: TGTGCCAGTAGTATACTAGCGGGGTACGAGCAGTACTTC. Translated, it gives CASSILAGYEQYF.

This clone has only a few counts. This chain connects TRBV20-1 to TRBJ2-7; 9 bases map to TRBD2. J was trimmed by 4 bases and V by 3 bases; bases with no gene match: 7. Germline V gene data show CDR1 as DFQATT and CDR2 as SNEGSKA (reference sequence). This CDR3 is 14 amino acids long. The chain's CDR3 is CSASLAGGPYEQYF. CDR3 bases: TGCAGTGCTAGTCTCGCGGGAGGGCCGTACGAGCAGTACTTC.

This rearrangement joins TRBV6-5 to TRBJ2-5; TRBD1 aligns across 9 bases. Germline V CDR1 and CDR2: MNHEY, SVGAGI. Trimming at V came to 5 bases and at J to 4 bases, leaving 5 bases not matched to a gene. The CDR3 is made up of 14 amino acids. CDR3: CASSRTGERETQYF. The CDR3 nucleotides read TGTGCCAGCAGTCGGACAGGGGAGCGAGAGACCCAGTACTTC.

The chain combines TRBV10-3 with TRBJ2-7; 8 bases fit TRBD1. Germline loops: CDR1 ENHRY, CDR2 SYGVKD. J lost 5 bases, V lost 5 bases, and 5 bases had no gene match. CDR3 length: 13 residues. CDR3 in amino acids: CAISLTGVDEQYF. The CDR3 DNA reads as TGTGCCATCAGTTTGACAGGGGTTGACGAGCAGTACTTC.

The gene calls are TRBV9 and TRBJ2-7; 11 bases map to TRBD2. CDR1 SGDLS and CDR2 YYNGEE come from the germline V gene. The CDR3 totals 15 residues. Trimming took 4 bases from V and 1 from J; bases not matched to a gene: 4. The CDR3 loop reads CASSKLAGDSYEQYF. The DNA of the CDR3 is TGTGCCAGCAGCAAACTAGCGGGAGATTCCTACGAGCAGTACTTC. The full variable domain, with the rest looked up from reference TRBV9 and TRBJ2-7, is DSGVTQTPKHLITATGQRVTLRCSPRSGDLSVYWYQQSLDQGLQFLIQYYNGEERAKGNILERFSAQQFPDLHSELNLSSLELGDSALYFCASSKLAGDSYEQYFGPGTRLTVT.

V usage is TRBV6-5 and J usage is TRBJ2-1, with 8 bases identical to TRBD2. Germline assignment: CDR1 MNHEY and CDR2 SVGAGI. The junction had 8 bases not matched to a gene; V was cut back by 0 bases and J by 10 bases. The CDR3 sequence is 15 residues long. DNA for the CDR3: TGTGCCAGCAGTTACTCTTGGACCCGGGGGGGGGAGCAGTTCTTC. Translated: CASSYSWTRGGEQFF.

V is TRBV30 and J is TRBJ1-6, with D perhaps matching TRBD1 (5 bases). This CDR3 has 13 residues. Trimming removed 1 base from V and 7 bases from J, with 8 bases in between. Germline V gives CDR1 GTSNPN, CDR2 SVGIG (reference sequence). The CDR3 region has the DNA TGTGCCTGGAGTGCAGGGCGGAATTCACCCCTCCACTTT. Protein sequence: CAWSAGRNSPLHF.

The chain links TRBV7-9 to TRBJ2-3, with a tentative D call TRBD2 (6 bases). Trimming shortened V by 5 bases and J by 5 bases, and 14 bases separated the two germline ends. The CDR3 spans 14 residues. Germline CDR1 is SEHNR and CDR2 is FQNEAQ (reference sequence). CDR3 sequence: CASSARGTGDTQYF. In DNA form, the CDR3 reads TGTGCCAGCAGCGCCCGGGGGACCGGAGATACGCAGTATTTT.

This chain connects TRBV7-2 to TRBJ1-1; D is ambiguous. CDR3 size: 12 residues. CDR1 SGHTA and CDR2 FQGNSA come from the germline V gene. V lost 5 bases to trimming and J lost 0 bases, with 4 bases between them. The CDR3 spells CASSPVNTEAFF. The CDR3 coding sequence is TGTGCCAGCAGCCCGGTGAACACTGAAGCTTTCTTT.

This chain connects TRBV28 to TRBJ1-2; 8 nucleotides align to TRBD1. This CDR3 has 14 amino acids. After removal of 7 bases from V and 7 bases from J, the junction contained 11 bases not matched to a gene. The germline CDR1 and CDR2 sequences are MDHEN and SYDVKM. The CDR3 loop is CASNFDRGFGGYTF. In DNA form, the CDR3 reads TGTGCCAGCAATTTTGACAGGGGCTTTGGTGGCTACACCTTC.